A single sample is the source of the 5 T cell receptor beta chains below, sequenced in a study of beta chain features in type 1 diabetes. cDNA synthesis used the whole RNA isolate, giving expressed TCRB sequences. The data were produced by immunoSEQ multiplex PCR, yet TCRdb's version contains in-frame clones alone and is incomplete. This repertoire shows 900,000 or so clones, about a sixth found once; its top ten account for 0.02% to 0.025%. The sequenced material came from naive CD4+ T cells from blood. These receptors all stem from a woman aged 18-29 years in good health.

This clone was detected a few times. The chain has TRBV21-1 and TRBJ2-7; whether TRBD1, the table's D call, matches the DNA was not checked. TRBV21-1 is described as a pseudogene. The CDR3 runs 14 residues. The CDR3 spells CASSKEQGWGEQYF. The CDR3 nucleotides are TGTGCCAGCAGCAAAGAACAGGGATGGGGCGAGCAGTACTTC.

This sequence joins TRBV7-9 and TRBJ2-1; 10 bases are a match to TRBD2. Trimming took 5 bases from V and 6 from J; bases not matched to a gene: 13. CDR1 is SEHNR and CDR2 is FQNEAQ in the germline V gene (reference sequence). This CDR3 comprises 17 residues. The CDR3 nucleotides read TGTGCCAGCAGCCGCCTAATACTAGCGGGAAATCGCAATGAGCAGTTCTTC. Translation: CASSRLILAGNRNEQFF.

This clone turned up a few times. The chain has TRBV19 and TRBJ1-2; D unresolved. This CDR3 has 14 amino acids. Germline lookup yields CDR1 LNHDA and CDR2 SQIVND (reference sequence). Trimming left V 3 bases short and J 0 bases short, with 8 bases between. CDR3 sequence: CASSMGSTNYGYTF. The CDR3 nucleotides read TGTGCCAGTAGTATGGGGTCCACTAACTATGGCTACACCTTC.

The rearrangement joins TRBV27 to TRBJ2-4; D gene unclear. Trimming removed 5 bases from V and 0 bases from J, with 14 bases in between. CDR3 size: 16 residues. Germline V gene data show CDR1 as MNHEY and CDR2 as SMNVEV (reference sequence). CDR3 nucleotides: TGTGCCAGCAGTCCAAGGTCCCGAGTAGCCAAAAACATTCAGTACTTC. It yields the protein CASSPRSRVAKNIQYF.

J is TRBJ2-3 and V is TRBV28; 7 positions match TRBD1. With V trimmed by 8 bases and J by 5 bases, 7 bases remained unmatched. CDR3 length: 13 residues. Germline V CDR1 and CDR2: MDHEN, SYDVKM. CDR3 coding DNA: TGTGCCAGCTTCCGACAGGGTGGAGATACGCAGTATTTT. It yields the protein CASFRQGGDTQYF.